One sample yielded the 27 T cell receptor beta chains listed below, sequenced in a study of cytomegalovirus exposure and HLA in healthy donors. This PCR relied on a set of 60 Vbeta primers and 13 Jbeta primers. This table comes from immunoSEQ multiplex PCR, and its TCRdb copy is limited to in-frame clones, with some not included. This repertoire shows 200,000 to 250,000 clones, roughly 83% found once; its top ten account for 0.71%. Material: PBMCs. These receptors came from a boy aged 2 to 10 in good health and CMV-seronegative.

The CDR3 sequence: CASSPPGTTFPGELFF. The CDR3, as DNA: TGCGCCAGCAGCCCACCGGGGACTACCTTCCCCGGGGAGCTGTTTTTT. V gene TRBV5-1 combines with J gene TRBJ2-2, with 7 nucleotides matching TRBD2. The junction had 12 bases not matched to a gene; V was cut back by 4 bases and J by 6 bases. Per the germline V gene, CDR1 is SGHRS and CDR2 is YFSETQ. The CDR3 contains 16 residues.

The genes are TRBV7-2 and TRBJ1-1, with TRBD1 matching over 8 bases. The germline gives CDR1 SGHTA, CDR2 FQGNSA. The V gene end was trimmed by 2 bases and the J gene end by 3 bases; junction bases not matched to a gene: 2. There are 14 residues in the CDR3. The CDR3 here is CASSLPDRDTEAFF. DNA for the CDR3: TGTGCCAGCAGCTTACCGGACAGGGACACTGAAGCTTTCTTT.

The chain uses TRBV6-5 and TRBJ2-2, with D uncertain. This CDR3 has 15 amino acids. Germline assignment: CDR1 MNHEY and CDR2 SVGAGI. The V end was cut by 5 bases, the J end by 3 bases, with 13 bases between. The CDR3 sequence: CASSPSRWDTGELFF. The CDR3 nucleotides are TGTGCCAGCAGTCCATCCAGGTGGGACACCGGGGAGCTGTTTTTT.

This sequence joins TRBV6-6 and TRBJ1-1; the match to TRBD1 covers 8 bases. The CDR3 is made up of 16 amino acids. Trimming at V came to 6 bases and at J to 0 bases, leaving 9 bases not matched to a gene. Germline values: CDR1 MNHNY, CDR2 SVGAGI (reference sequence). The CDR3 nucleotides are TGTGCCAGCAGCCGCTCAGGGGGCGGCATGAACACTGAAGCTTTCTTT. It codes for CASSRSGGGMNTEAFF.

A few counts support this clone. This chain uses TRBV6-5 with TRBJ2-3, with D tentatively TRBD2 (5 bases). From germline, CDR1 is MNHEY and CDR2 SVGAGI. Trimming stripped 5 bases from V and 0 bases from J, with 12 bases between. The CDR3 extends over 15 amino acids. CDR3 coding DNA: TGTGCCAGCAGTACGGGAACGACTAGCACAGATACGCAGTATTTT. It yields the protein CASSTGTTSTDTQYF.

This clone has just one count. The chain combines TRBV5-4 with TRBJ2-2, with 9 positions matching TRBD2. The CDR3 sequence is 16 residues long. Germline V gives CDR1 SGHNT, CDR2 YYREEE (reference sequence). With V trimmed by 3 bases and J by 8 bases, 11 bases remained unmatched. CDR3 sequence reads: CASSSSAGGPVGELFF. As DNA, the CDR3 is TGTGCCAGCAGCTCATCGGCGGGAGGGCCGGTAGGGGAGCTGTTTTTT.

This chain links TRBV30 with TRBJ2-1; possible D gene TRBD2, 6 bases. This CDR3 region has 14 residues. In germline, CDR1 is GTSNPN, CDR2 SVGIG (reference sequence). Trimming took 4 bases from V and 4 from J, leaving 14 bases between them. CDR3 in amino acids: CAWITGGGYNEQFF. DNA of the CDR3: TGTGCCTGGATCACCGGGGGTGGTTACAATGAGCAGTTCTTC.

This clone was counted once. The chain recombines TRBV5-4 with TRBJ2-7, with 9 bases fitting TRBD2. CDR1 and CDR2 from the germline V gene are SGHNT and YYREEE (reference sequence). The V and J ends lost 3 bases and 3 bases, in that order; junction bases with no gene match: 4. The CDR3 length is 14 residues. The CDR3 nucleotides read TGTGCCAGCAGCTCCGGGACTAGCTTCTACGAGCAGTACTTC. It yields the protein CASSSGTSFYEQYF.

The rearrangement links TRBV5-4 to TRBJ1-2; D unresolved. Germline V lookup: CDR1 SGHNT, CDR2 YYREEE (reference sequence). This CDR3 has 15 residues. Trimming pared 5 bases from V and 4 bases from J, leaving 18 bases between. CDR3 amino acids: CASSGSRESVYGYTF. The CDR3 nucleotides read TGTGCCAGCAGTGGGTCGAGGGAATCGGTCTATGGCTACACCTTC.

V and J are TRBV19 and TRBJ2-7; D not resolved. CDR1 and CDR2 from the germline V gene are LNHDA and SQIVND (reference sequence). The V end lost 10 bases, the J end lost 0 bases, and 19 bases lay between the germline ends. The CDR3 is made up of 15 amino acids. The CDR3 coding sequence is TGTGCCACAACCCGGTCCCACCGAAACTCCTACGAGCAGTACTTC. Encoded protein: CATTRSHRNSYEQYF.

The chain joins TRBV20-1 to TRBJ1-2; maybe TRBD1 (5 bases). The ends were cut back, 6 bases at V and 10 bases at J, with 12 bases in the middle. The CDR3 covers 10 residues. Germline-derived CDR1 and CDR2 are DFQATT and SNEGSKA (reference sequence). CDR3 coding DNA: TGCAGTGCGAAGGACATTGACTACACCTTC. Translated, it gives CSAKDIDYTF.

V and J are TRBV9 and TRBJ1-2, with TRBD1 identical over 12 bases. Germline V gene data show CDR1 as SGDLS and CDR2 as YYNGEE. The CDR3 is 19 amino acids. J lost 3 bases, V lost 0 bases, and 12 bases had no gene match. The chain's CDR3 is CASSVVLWDRGQKDYGYTF. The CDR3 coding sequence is TGTGCCAGCAGCGTAGTGTTGTGGGACAGGGGGCAAAAGGACTATGGCTACACCTTC.

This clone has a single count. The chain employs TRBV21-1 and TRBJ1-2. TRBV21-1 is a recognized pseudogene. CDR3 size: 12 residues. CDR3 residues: CACRYGTIGYTF. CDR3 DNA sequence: TGTGCCTGCCGATACGGGACTATTGGCTACACCTTC.

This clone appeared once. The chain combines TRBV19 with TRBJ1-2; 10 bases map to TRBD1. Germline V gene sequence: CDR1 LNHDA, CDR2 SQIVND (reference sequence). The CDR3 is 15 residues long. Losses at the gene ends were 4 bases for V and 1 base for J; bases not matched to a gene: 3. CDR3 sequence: CASSKRTGGNYGYTF. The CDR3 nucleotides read TGTGCCAGTAGTAAGAGGACAGGGGGTAACTATGGCTACACCTTC.

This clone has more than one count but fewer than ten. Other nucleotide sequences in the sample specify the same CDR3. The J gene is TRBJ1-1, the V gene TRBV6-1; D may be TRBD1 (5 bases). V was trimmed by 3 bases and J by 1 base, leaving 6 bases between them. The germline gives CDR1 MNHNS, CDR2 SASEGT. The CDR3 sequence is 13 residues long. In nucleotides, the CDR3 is TGTGCCAGCAGTGAGCAGGGGAACACTGAAGCTTTCTTT. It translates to CASSEQGNTEAFF.

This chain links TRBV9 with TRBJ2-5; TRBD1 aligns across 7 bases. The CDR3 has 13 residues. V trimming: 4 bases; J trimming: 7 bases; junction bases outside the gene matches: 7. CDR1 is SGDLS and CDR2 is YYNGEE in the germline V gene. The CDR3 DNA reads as TGTGCCAGCAGCCCTACAGGGGCGGGGACCCAGTACTTC. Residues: CASSPTGAGTQYF.

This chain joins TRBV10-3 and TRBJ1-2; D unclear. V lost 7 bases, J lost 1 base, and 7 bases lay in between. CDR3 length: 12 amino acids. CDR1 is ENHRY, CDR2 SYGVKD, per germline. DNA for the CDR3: TGTGCCATCATGAACAGTAACTATGGCTACACCTTC. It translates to CAIMNSNYGYTF.

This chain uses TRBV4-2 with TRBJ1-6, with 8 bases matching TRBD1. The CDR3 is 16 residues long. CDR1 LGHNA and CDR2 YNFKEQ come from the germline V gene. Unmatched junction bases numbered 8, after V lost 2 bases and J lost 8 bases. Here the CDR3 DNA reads TGTGCCAGCAGCCAACCCGGGACAGGCAGGGATTCACCCCTCCACTTT. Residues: CASSQPGTGRDSPLHF.

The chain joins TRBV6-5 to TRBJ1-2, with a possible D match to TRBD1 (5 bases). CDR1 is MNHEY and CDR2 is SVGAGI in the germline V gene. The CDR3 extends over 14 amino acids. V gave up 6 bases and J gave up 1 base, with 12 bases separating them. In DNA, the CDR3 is TGTGCCAGCAGCCCGCCCGGGGGTAACTATGGCTACACCTTC. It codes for CASSPPGGNYGYTF.

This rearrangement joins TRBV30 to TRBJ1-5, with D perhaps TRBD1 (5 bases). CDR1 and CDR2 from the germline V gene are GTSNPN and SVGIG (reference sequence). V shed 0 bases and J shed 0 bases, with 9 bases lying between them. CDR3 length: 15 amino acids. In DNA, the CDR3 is TGTGCCTGGAGTGTACAGGAGATTAGCAATCAGCCCCAGCATTTT. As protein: CAWSVQEISNQPQHF.

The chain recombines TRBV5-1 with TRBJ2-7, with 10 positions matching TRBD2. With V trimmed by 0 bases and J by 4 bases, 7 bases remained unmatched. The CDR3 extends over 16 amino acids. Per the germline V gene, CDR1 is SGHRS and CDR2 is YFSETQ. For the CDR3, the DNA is TGCGCCAGCAGCTTGGCCGCAGCGGGAGGGCTTTACGAGCAGTACTTC. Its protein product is CASSLAAAGGLYEQYF.

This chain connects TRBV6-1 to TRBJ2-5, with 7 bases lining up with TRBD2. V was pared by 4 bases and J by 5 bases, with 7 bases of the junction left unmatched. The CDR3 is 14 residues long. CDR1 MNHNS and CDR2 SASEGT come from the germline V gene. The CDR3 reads CASSVQAGRETQYF. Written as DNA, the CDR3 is TGTGCCAGCAGTGTTCAAGCGGGACGGGAGACCCAGTACTTC.

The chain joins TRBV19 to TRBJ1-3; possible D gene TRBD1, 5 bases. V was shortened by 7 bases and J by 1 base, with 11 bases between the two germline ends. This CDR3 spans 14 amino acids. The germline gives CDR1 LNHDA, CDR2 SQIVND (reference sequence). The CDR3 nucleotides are TGTGCCAGTATCTCACAGGAATCTGGAAACACCATATATTTT. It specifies CASISQESGNTIYF.

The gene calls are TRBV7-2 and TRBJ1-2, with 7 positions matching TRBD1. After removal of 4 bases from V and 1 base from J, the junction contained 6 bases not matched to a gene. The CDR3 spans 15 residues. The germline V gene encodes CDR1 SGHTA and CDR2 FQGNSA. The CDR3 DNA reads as TGTGCCAGCAGCTCGACAGGGCCCCTTAACTATGGCTACACCTTC. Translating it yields CASSSTGPLNYGYTF.

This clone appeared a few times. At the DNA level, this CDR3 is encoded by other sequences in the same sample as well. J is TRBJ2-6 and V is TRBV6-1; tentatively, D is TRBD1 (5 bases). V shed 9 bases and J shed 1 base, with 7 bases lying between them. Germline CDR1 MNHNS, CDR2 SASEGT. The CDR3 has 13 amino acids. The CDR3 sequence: CASSGSGANVLTF. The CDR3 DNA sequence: TGTGCCAGTTCAGGGTCTGGGGCCAACGTCCTGACTTTC.

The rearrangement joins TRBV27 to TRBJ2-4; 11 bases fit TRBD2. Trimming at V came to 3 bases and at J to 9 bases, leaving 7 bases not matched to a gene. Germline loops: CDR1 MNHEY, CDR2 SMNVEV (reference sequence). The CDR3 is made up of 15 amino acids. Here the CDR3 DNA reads TGTGCCAGCAGTTTGCTAGCGGGGGGCCTGGGCATTCAGTACTTC. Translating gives CASSLLAGGLGIQYF.

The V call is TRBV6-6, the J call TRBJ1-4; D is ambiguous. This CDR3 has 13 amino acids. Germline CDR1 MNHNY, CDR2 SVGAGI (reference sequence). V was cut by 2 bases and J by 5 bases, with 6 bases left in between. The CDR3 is CASSYSLNEKLFF. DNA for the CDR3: TGTGCCAGCAGTTACAGCCTAAATGAAAAACTGTTTTTT.